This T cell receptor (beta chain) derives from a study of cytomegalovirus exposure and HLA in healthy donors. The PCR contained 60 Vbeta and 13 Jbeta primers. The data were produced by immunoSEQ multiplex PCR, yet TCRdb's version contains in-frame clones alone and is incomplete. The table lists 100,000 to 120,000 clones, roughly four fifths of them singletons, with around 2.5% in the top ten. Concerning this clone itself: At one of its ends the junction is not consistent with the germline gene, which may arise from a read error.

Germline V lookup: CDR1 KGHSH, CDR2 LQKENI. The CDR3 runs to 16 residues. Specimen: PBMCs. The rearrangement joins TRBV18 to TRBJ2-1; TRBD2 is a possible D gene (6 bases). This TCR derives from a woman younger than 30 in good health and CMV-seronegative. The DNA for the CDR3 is TGTGCCAGCTCACCACCGGGGAGGATCTCCCACAATGAGCAGTTCTTC. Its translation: CASSPPGRISHNEQFF.